This T cell receptor beta chain was sequenced in a study of cytomegalovirus exposure and HLA in healthy donors. The study's findings and limits: Later on, an analysis found that several of the most significant clusters appeared to be linked to common viral pathogens, which included parvovirus B19.

J lost 5 bases, V lost 1 base, and 2 bases had no gene match. Germline CDR1 LNHNV, CDR2 YYDKDF (reference sequence). The CDR3 length is 15 residues. Points on this clone: Its specificity is unknown.

The PCR contained 60 Vbeta and 13 Jbeta primers. Assay: immunoSEQ multiplex PCR; the TCRdb copy retains only in-frame clones and omits some. Found here are about 140,000 clones, almost 85% of them singletons; the top ten hold roughly 2.1%. The sequence came from a middle-aged woman in good health and CMV-seronegative. The chain couples TRBV15 to TRBJ2-1; 10 bases map to TRBD2. Sequencing was carried out using PBMCs. The CDR3 coding sequence is TGTGCCACCAGCAGAGGGACTAGCGGCAACAATGAGCAGTTCTTC. This encodes CATSRGTSGNNEQFF. The entire variable domain, with the rest obtained from reference TRBV15 and TRBJ2-1, is as follows: DAMVIQNPRYQVTQFGKPVTLSCSQTLNHNVMYWYQQKSSQAPKLLFHYYDKDFNNEADTPDNFQSRRPNTSFCFLDIRSPGLGDTAMYLCATSRGTSGNNEQFFGPGTRLTVL.